What follows is one T cell receptor beta chain and its context. Its antigen is not known. The sample comes from a study of cytomegalovirus exposure and HLA in healthy donors. Primers: 60 Vbeta forward and 13 Jbeta reverse. In the authors' workflow: Later analysis identified tens of millions of unique TCR beta chains, around 10 million shared. The data were produced by immunoSEQ multiplex PCR, yet TCRdb's version contains in-frame clones alone and is incomplete. The D gene and trimming were derived from the DNA, and the V and J assignments and clone size from that table. Of under 200,000 clones listed, 65% to 85% were seen once; the top ten hold around 2.5%. This CDR3 is 18 amino acids long. Trimming at V came to 1 base and at J to 2 bases, leaving 10 bases not matched to a gene. The germline V gene has CDR1 SGHAT and CDR2 FQNNGV. Study-wide results and caveats: Data from an earlier analysis indicated that most TCR beta V segments were productive either about 90% or about 30% of the time. Fewer N-insertions (relative to the approximately 700-donor mean) were reportedly seen in an Asian-associated ancestry cluster in a later analysis.

This receptor was obtained from a woman aged 40 to 50 in good health and CMV-seropositive. The chain joins TRBV11-2 to TRBJ2-5, with TRBD2 matching 10 bases. Sequencing input: PBMCs. CDR3 coding DNA: TGTGCCAGCAGCTTAGGGGGGCTAGCGGGGGCGCAACAAGAGACCCAGTACTTC. It translates to CASSLGGLAGAQQETQYF.